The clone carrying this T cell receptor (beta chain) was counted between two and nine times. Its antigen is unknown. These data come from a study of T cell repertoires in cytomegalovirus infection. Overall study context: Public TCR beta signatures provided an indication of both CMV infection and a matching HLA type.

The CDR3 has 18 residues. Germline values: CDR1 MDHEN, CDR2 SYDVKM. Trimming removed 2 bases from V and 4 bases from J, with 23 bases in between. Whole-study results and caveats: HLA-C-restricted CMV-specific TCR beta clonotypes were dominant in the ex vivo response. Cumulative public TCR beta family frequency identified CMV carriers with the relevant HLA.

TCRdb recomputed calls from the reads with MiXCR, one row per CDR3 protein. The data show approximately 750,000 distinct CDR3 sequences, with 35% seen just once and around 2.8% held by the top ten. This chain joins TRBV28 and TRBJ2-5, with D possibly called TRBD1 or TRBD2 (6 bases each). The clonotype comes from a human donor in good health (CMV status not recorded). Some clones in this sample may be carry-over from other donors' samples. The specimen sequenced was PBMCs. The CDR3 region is CASSLVLGGLGGTETQYF. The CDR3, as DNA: TGTGCCAGCAGTTTAGTTCTTGGGGGGCTGGGGGGTACAGAGACCCAGTACTTC.